This passage covers 21 T cell receptor beta chains from one sample sequenced in a study of T cells expressing NK-cell markers. TCRdb derives one entry per CDR3 protein from the 5' RACE reads, leaving out DNA. Its table records roughly 420,000 distinct CDR3 sequences. The material sequenced was blood T cells: a sorted CD56 or NKG2C T cell subset, CD4+ or CD8+ T cells, or bulk PBMC T cells (not recorded which). The receptors stem from a woman aged 18-70 years in good health.

The chain joins TRBV5-6 to TRBJ2-7; TCRdb proposes TRBD2, but this gene call is untestable without DNA. The CDR3 has 14 amino acids. Germline V gives CDR1 SGHDT, CDR2 YYEEEE. CDR3 region: CASSLLRETYEQYF.

The V gene is TRBV20-1, the J gene TRBJ1-4; TCRdb's D gene call, TRBD1, goes unchecked for lack of DNA. Germline V gene data show CDR1 as DFQATT and CDR2 as SNEGSKA (reference sequence). This CDR3 is built from 15 residues. This chain's CDR3 is CSARESGAANEKLFF.

The chain combines TRBV20-1 with TRBJ2-7; TCRdb calls TRBD1, which cannot be checked without DNA. The V gene's germline CDR1 is DFQATT and CDR2 SNEGSKA (reference sequence). This CDR3 is 14 amino acids long. The CDR3 region is CSATRDSPSYEQYF.

This sequence joins TRBV30 and TRBJ2-7. Germline V gene data show CDR1 as GTSNPN and CDR2 as SVGIG (reference sequence). The CDR3 is 12 residues long. The chain's CDR3 is CAWSRVAYEQYF.

The J gene is TRBJ2-5, the V gene TRBV10-3; TCRdb proposes TRBD1, but this gene call is untestable without DNA. CDR1 is ENHRY, CDR2 SYGVKD, per germline. The CDR3 loop spans 14 amino acids. The CDR3: CAISEPDRVETQYF.

The chain couples TRBV15 to TRBJ2-3. This CDR3 spans 15 amino acids. The V gene's germline CDR1 is LNHNV and CDR2 YYDKDF (reference sequence). CDR3 protein: CATSRDGGYTDTQYF.

The chain is built from TRBV29-1 and TRBJ1-5; no DNA is available, so the TRBD1 call from TCRdb remains unchecked. There are 21 residues in the CDR3. Looked up from germline, CDR1 is SQVTM and CDR2 is ANQGSEA. The CDR3 sequence is CSDLVWLSEPADTDSNQPQHF.

V and J are TRBV7-7 and TRBJ1-1. Per the germline V gene, CDR1 is SSHAT and CDR2 is FNYEAQ (reference sequence). The CDR3 sequence is 13 residues long. CDR3 protein: CASSFSMNTEAFF.

The chain has TRBV18 and TRBJ1-6; TCRdb lists TRBD1, though no DNA is available to test this call. The germline gives CDR1 KGHSH, CDR2 LQKENI. The CDR3 is 15 amino acids. The CDR3 here is CASSPTRTGVRPLHF.

The chain uses TRBV5-1 and TRBJ1-2. CDR3 length: 13 residues. Germline V gene data show CDR1 as SGHRS and CDR2 as YFSETQ. CDR3 amino acids: CASSLVGGAGYTF.

V gene TRBV6-5 combines with J gene TRBJ2-5; no DNA is available, so the TRBD2 call from TCRdb remains unchecked. This CDR3 region has 18 residues. Germline CDR1 and CDR2: MNHEY and SVGAGI. The CDR3 sequence is CASSYPARGGGHQETQYF.

The chain links TRBV5-6 to TRBJ1-5; the D call from TCRdb, TRBD1, cannot be confirmed without DNA. The CDR3 runs to 14 residues. The germline CDR1 and CDR2 sequences are SGHDT and YYEEEE. This CDR3 reads CASSSRQPYQPQHF.

This rearrangement joins TRBV30 to TRBJ1-1. This CDR3 comprises 14 residues. The V gene's germline CDR1 is GTSNPN and CDR2 SVGIG (reference sequence). The CDR3 sequence: CAWTGQGMNTEAFF.

The rearrangement uses TRBV28 and TRBJ2-7; the D gene TCRdb calls, TRBD1, cannot be checked with no DNA. The length of the CDR3 is 14 residues. Germline CDR1 MDHEN, CDR2 SYDVKM. The CDR3 sequence: CASSLRAGAHEQYF.

This chain joins TRBV7-2 and TRBJ1-3. The CDR3 consists of 16 residues. Germline-derived CDR1 and CDR2 are SGHTA and FQGNSA. The CDR3: CASSLGSGLSGNTIYF.

This chain links TRBV21-1 with TRBJ1-2; the D call from TCRdb, TRBD1, cannot be confirmed without DNA. TRBV21-1 is flagged as a pseudogene. This CDR3 contains 13 residues. The CDR3 here is CASNDRDVRGYTF.

The V call is TRBV6-5, the J call TRBJ2-7; TCRdb outputs TRBD2, but without DNA this stays unchecked. CDR1 is MNHEY, CDR2 SVGAGI, per germline. The CDR3 has 18 amino acids. CDR3 protein: CASSYSRSSGKGRARQYF.

J is TRBJ2-3 and V is TRBV24-1; without DNA, the TCRdb call of TRBD2 cannot be checked. CDR1 is KGHDR and CDR2 is SFDVKD in the germline V gene. There are 17 residues in the CDR3. The CDR3 spells CATSDPRRLASGDTQYF.

The chain combines TRBV20-1 with TRBJ1-6; TCRdb's D call, TRBD1, is unchecked because there is no DNA. Germline CDR1 and CDR2: DFQATT and SNEGSKA (reference sequence). This CDR3 is 20 amino acids long. Here the CDR3 reads CSARPNPGTGGSPFNSPLHF.

This chain joins TRBV20-1 and TRBJ2-5; the D call of TRBD2 rests on TCRdb alone, since no DNA is present to check it. Germline CDR1 is DFQATT and CDR2 is SNEGSKA (reference sequence). This CDR3 has 14 residues. CDR3 amino acids: CSASLAGPQETQYF.

The chain's CDR3 is CASSPGQLRGEQYF. This chain uses TRBV7-8 with TRBJ2-7; the D call of TRBD1 rests on TCRdb alone, since no DNA is present to check it. CDR3 size: 14 residues. Germline V CDR1 and CDR2: SGHVS, FQNEAQ.